A single sample is the source of the 29 T cell receptor beta chains below, sequenced in a study of blood T cell repertoires in COVID-19. The table came from immunoSEQ multiplex PCR; TCRdb's copy has only in-frame clones and leaves some out. The data hold under 300,000 clones, with roughly 87% observed a single time. The sample was PBMCs or T cells enriched from blood (not recorded which). All receptors come from a woman aged 25 to 39 who had recovered from COVID-19.

The chain carries TRBV19 and TRBJ1-5; TRBD1 might be the D (6 bases). The CDR3 has 17 residues. Germline V CDR1 and CDR2: LNHDA, SQIVND (reference sequence). V was cut by 1 base and J by 6 bases, with 19 bases left in between. The CDR3 DNA reads as TGTGCCAGTAGTATAGCCCTTGGCAGGGGTATAGGTCAGCCCCAGCATTTT. Amino acid sequence: CASSIALGRGIGQPQHF.

This chain uses TRBV5-4 with TRBJ2-7; TRBD2 matches at 7 bases. V trimming: 4 bases; J trimming: 0 bases; junction bases outside the gene matches: 4. CDR1 is SGHNT and CDR2 is YYREEE in the germline V gene (reference sequence). The CDR3 is made up of 14 amino acids. The CDR3 loop is CASSGASGSYEQYF. DNA for the CDR3: TGTGCCAGCAGCGGGGCTAGCGGCTCCTACGAGCAGTACTTC.

This chain connects TRBV27 to TRBJ2-2; 11 bases align to TRBD2. V shed 5 bases, J shed 4 bases, and the junction held 9 bases outside the gene matches. This CDR3 has 17 residues. Germline loops: CDR1 MNHEY, CDR2 SMNVEV (reference sequence). CDR3 in DNA: TGTGCCAGCAGTCCATCATCTAGCGGGAGGAGCACCGGGGAGCTGTTTTTT. Translation gives CASSPSSSGRSTGELFF.

The chain uses TRBV18 and TRBJ1-2, with a tentative D call TRBD1 (5 bases). Looked up from germline, CDR1 is KGHSH and CDR2 is LQKENI. Trimming cost V 3 bases and J 6 bases, with 11 bases left between them. The CDR3 is 13 residues long. In DNA, the CDR3 is TGTGCCAGCTCACCGGGGGGGACCCATGGCTACACCTTC. It specifies CASSPGGTHGYTF.

The rearrangement joins TRBV28 to TRBJ1-1, with D possibly being TRBD1 (6 bases). This CDR3 has 13 amino acids. CDR1 and CDR2 (germline): MDHEN, SYDVKM. The V and J ends lost 3 bases and 8 bases respectively, with 13 bases between them. CDR3 sequence reads: CASSLHQGREAFF. The CDR3 nucleotides read TGTGCCAGCAGTTTGCACCAGGGGCGGGAAGCTTTCTTT.

This chain links TRBV27 with TRBJ1-5, with D unclear. The germline V and J ends were trimmed by 3 bases and 0 bases, with 12 bases remaining between them. The CDR3 is made up of 16 amino acids. Germline-derived CDR1 and CDR2 are MNHEY and SMNVEV (reference sequence). CDR3 residues: CASSFSGAYSNQPQHF. As DNA, the CDR3 is TGTGCCAGCAGTTTTAGTGGAGCTTATAGCAATCAGCCCCAGCATTTT.

The rearrangement joins TRBV9 to TRBJ2-3; 10 bases line up with TRBD2. Germline V CDR1 and CDR2: SGDLS, YYNGEE. V was pared by 1 base and J by 2 bases, with 16 bases of the junction left unmatched. This CDR3 region has 20 residues. In nucleotides, the CDR3 is TGTGCCAGCAGCGTAAATCTTTTGAATAGCGGGGGGCCCCACACAGATACGCAGTATTTT. Translation gives CASSVNLLNSGGPHTDTQYF.

Concerning this clone itself: Other nucleotide sequences in the sample specify the same CDR3. The chain joins TRBV20-1 to TRBJ2-5; D uncertain. The germline V gene encodes CDR1 DFQATT and CDR2 SNEGSKA (reference sequence). This CDR3 contains 11 residues. Trimming cost V 2 bases and J 4 bases, with 5 bases left between them. The CDR3 protein is CSARPLETQYF. CDR3 DNA: TGCAGTGCTAGACCTCTAGAGACCCAGTACTTC.

The chain carries TRBV14 and TRBJ1-6; no definite D call. The CDR3 contains 11 residues. CDR1 and CDR2 from the germline V gene are SGHDN and FVKESK. The ends were cut back, 3 bases at V and 9 bases at J, with 3 bases in the middle. The CDR3 nucleotides are TGTGCCAGCAGCCACGGTTCACCCCTCCACTTT. Amino acids: CASSHGSPLHF.

A single count supports this clone. The chain joins TRBV4-2 to TRBJ2-1, with TRBD2 as a possible D gene (6 bases). The V end was cut by 0 bases, the J end by 7 bases, with 10 bases between. The CDR3 sequence is 14 residues long. Germline loops: CDR1 LGHNA, CDR2 YNFKEQ. This chain's CDR3 is CASSQDTLANEQFF. The CDR3 DNA reads as TGTGCCAGCAGCCAAGATACCCTAGCGAATGAGCAGTTCTTC.

J is TRBJ2-3 and V is TRBV24-1; TRBD2 aligns across 8 bases. Germline V gene sequence: CDR1 KGHDR, CDR2 SFDVKD. The CDR3 covers 14 residues. The ends lost 12 bases at V and 2 bases at J; junction bases unmatched: 9. DNA for the CDR3: TGTGCCGTAGCTGCTAGCGGGTTCACAGATACGCAGTATTTT. It yields the protein CAVAASGFTDTQYF.

The CDR3 DNA is TGCGCCAGCAGCCAAGAGGTCGGCAATGAGCAGTTCTTC. The encoded protein is CASSQEVGNEQFF. The chain is built from TRBV4-3 and TRBJ2-1; no clear D gene. CDR3 length equals 13 residues. Germline CDR1 and CDR2: LGHNA and YSLEER. Trimming took 0 bases from V and 6 from J, leaving 6 bases between them.

This clone was picked up one time. V usage is TRBV10-3 and J usage is TRBJ1-2; 8 bases are a match to TRBD1. Germline CDR1 reads ENHRY; CDR2 reads SYGVKD. This CDR3 comprises 11 residues. The ends lost 9 bases at V and 5 bases at J; junction bases unmatched: 2. CDR3 coding DNA: TGTGCCATACAGGGGGGTTATGGCTACACCTTC. Translated: CAIQGGYGYTF.

The chain couples TRBV6-5 to TRBJ2-1, with 10 bases identical to TRBD2. Germline values: CDR1 MNHEY, CDR2 SVGAGI. The V and J ends lost 4 bases and 12 bases, in that order; junction bases with no gene match: 12. This CDR3 comprises 15 residues. CDR3 residues: CASSFSGGHTIGQFF. The CDR3 DNA follows: TGTGCCAGCAGTTTTAGCGGGGGGCATACAATTGGGCAGTTCTTC.

V is TRBV25-1 and J is TRBJ2-3; maybe TRBD1 (6 bases). V was trimmed by 6 bases and J by 7 bases, leaving 23 bases between them. The CDR3 consists of 16 residues. CDR1 and CDR2 (germline): MGHDK, SYGVNS. In DNA form, the CDR3 reads TGTGCCAGCAGCCCCGTACCCGGGACACCCCCAAATACGCAGTATTTT. Amino acid sequence: CASSPVPGTPPNTQYF.

The chain carries TRBV2 and TRBJ1-5; D possibly corresponds to TRBD1 (5 bases). This CDR3 region has 15 residues. The V gene lost 3 bases and the J gene lost 2 bases, with 11 bases spanning the gap. Germline V gives CDR1 SNHLY, CDR2 FYNNEI. This CDR3 is CASSEDTWGNQPQHF. The DNA of the CDR3 is TGTGCCAGCAGTGAGGACACCTGGGGCAATCAGCCCCAGCATTTT. Using reference TRBV2 and TRBJ1-5 for the parts outside the CDR3, the full variable domain is EPEVTQTPSHQVTQMGQEVILRCVPISNHLYFYWYRQILGQKVEFLVSFYNNEISEKSEIFDDQFSVERPDGSNFTLKIRSTKLEDSAMYFCASSEDTWGNQPQHFGDGTRLSIL.

This chain uses TRBV5-1 with TRBJ1-1; D is possibly TRBD1 (5 bases). Germline V gives CDR1 SGHRS, CDR2 YFSETQ. Trimming took off 3 bases at V and 1 base at J, with 13 bases between the two ends. CDR3 length: 15 amino acids. CDR3 region: CASSSRQFPNTEAFF. The CDR3 region has the DNA TGCGCCAGCAGCTCCCGACAGTTCCCGAACACTGAAGCTTTCTTT.

This clone was seen only a few times. J is TRBJ2-4 and V is TRBV5-1; weak D call: TRBD2 (5 bases). The germline V gene has CDR1 SGHRS and CDR2 YFSETQ. V was cut by 5 bases and J by 0 bases, with 12 bases left in between. The CDR3 loop spans 15 amino acids. This CDR3 reads CASRIGLLAKNIQYF. The CDR3 DNA follows: TGCGCCAGCAGAATAGGACTGTTAGCCAAAAACATTCAGTACTTC.

V is TRBV12-3 or TRBV12-4 and J is TRBJ2-1; TRBD1 agrees at 7 bases. Trimming at V came to 5 bases and at J to 11 bases, leaving 9 bases not matched to a gene. The CDR3 runs to 13 residues. The CDR3 sequence is CASSLSGTEKQFF. For the CDR3, the DNA is TGTGCCAGCAGTCTTTCCGGGACAGAAAAGCAGTTCTTC.

V and J are TRBV15 and TRBJ2-1, with 14 positions matching TRBD2. This CDR3 comprises 18 residues. The V gene end was trimmed by 0 bases and the J gene end by 7 bases; junction bases not matched to a gene: 8. Germline loops: CDR1 LNHNV, CDR2 YYDKDF (reference sequence). The CDR3: CATSREFPGLAGENEQFF. The CDR3 DNA sequence: TGTGCCACCAGCAGAGAGTTCCCGGGACTAGCGGGAGAAAATGAGCAGTTCTTC. Supplemented by reference TRBV15 and TRBJ2-1, the full variable domain reads DAMVIQNPRYQVTQFGKPVTLSCSQTLNHNVMYWYQQKSSQAPKLLFHYYDKDFNNEADTPDNFQSRRPNTSFCFLDIRSPGLGDTAMYLCATSREFPGLAGENEQFFGPGTRLTVL.

V is TRBV29-1 and J is TRBJ2-3; possible D gene TRBD2, 5 bases. This CDR3 is 14 amino acids long. Germline assignment: CDR1 SQVTM and CDR2 ANQGSEA. Trimming stripped 4 bases from V and 1 base from J, with 12 bases between. The CDR3 DNA reads TGCAGCGTTGCGGCGGGTTGGGGCACAGATACGCAGTATTTT. This gives the protein CSVAAGWGTDTQYF.

This clone was counted a single time. An end of the junction differs from the germline gene, which may be a read error. This chain connects TRBV7-7 to TRBJ2-5; 10 nucleotides match TRBD2. This CDR3 comprises 18 residues. CDR1 is SSHAT, CDR2 FNYEAQ, per germline (reference sequence). CDR3 in amino acids: CASSLRGLAGVIQETQYF. CDR3 nucleotide sequence: TGTGCTAGCAGCTTACGCGGTCTAGCGGGGGTTATTCAAGAGACCCAGTACTTC.

This clone was observed a single time. The genes are TRBV28 and TRBJ1-3; 9 bases align to TRBD1. Germline V CDR1 and CDR2: MDHEN, SYDVKM. The J segment lost 2 bases and the V segment lost 2 bases, leaving 10 bases of the junction unmatched. The CDR3 runs 18 residues. Here the CDR3 reads CASSLTPSGQGAGNTIYF. The CDR3 nucleotides read TGTGCCAGCAGTTTAACCCCGTCGGGACAGGGCGCTGGAAACACCATATATTTT.

This clone was counted once. The gene calls are TRBV19 and TRBJ1-1, with 7 bases aligning to TRBD1. With V trimmed by 9 bases and J by 4 bases, 5 bases remained unmatched. Germline V lookup: CDR1 LNHDA, CDR2 SQIVND (reference sequence). The CDR3 contains 12 residues. The CDR3 region is CASCHRGTEAFF. The CDR3 DNA reads TGTGCCAGCTGCCACAGGGGCACTGAAGCTTTCTTT. Supplemented by reference TRBV19 and TRBJ1-1, the full variable domain reads DGGITQSPKYLFRKEGQNVTLSCEQNLNHDAMYWYRQDPGQGLRLIYYSQIVNDFQKGDIAEGYSVSREKKESFPLTVTSAQKNPTAFYLCASCHRGTEAFFGQGTRLTVV.

The CDR3 region is CASSLATGLAEKLFF. In DNA form, the CDR3 reads TGTGCCAGCAGCTTAGCGACAGGGTTGGCCGAAAAACTGTTTTTT. J is TRBJ1-4 and V is TRBV7-8, with 7 bases identical to TRBD1. Germline assignment: CDR1 SGHVS and CDR2 FQNEAQ. The CDR3 runs 15 residues. Germline trimming cut 0 bases from V and 8 bases from J; bases unmatched to any gene: 6.

This chain connects TRBV2 to TRBJ1-3, with D perhaps matching TRBD1 (6 bases). The germline V gene encodes CDR1 SNHLY and CDR2 FYNNEI. The CDR3 is made up of 16 amino acids. Between the trimmed V and J ends, which lost 2 bases and 3 bases, there was a span of 14 bases. CDR3 sequence (DNA): TGTGCCAGCAGTGAAAATCTGGGGGCGGGTGGAAACACCATATATTTT. Translated: CASSENLGAGGNTIYF.

The chain combines TRBV9 with TRBJ2-1, with D maybe TRBD2 (5 bases). The CDR3 contains 16 residues. V shed 4 bases and J shed 0 bases, with 14 bases lying between them. Looked up from germline, CDR1 is SGDLS and CDR2 is YYNGEE. As DNA, the CDR3 is TGTGCCAGCAGCCCACCCACCGGGGTCTCCTACAATGAGCAGTTCTTC. Protein: CASSPPTGVSYNEQFF.

The chain links TRBV7-7 to TRBJ2-2; D gene unclear. There are 15 residues in the CDR3. Germline lookup yields CDR1 SSHAT and CDR2 FNYEAQ (reference sequence). The DNA of the CDR3 is TGTGCTAGCTCCGAGAATAGCCCTAACACCGGGGAGCTGTTTTTT. Translating it yields CASSENSPNTGELFF. Using reference TRBV7-7 and TRBJ2-2 for the parts outside the CDR3, the full variable domain is GAGVSQSPRYKVTKRGQDVTLRCDPISSHATLYWYQQALGQGPEFLTYFNYEAQPDKSGLPSDRFSAERPEGSISTLTIQRTEQRDSAMYRCASSENSPNTGELFFGEGSRLTVL.

The V and J genes are TRBV19 and TRBJ1-1; TRBD1 agrees at 7 bases. Trimming cost V 9 bases and J 6 bases; bases outside gene matches: 7. From germline, CDR1 is LNHDA and CDR2 SQIVND (reference sequence). The CDR3 loop spans 12 amino acids. This CDR3 reads CASGTVDAEAFF. CDR3 nucleotide sequence: TGTGCCAGCGGGACAGTTGACGCTGAAGCTTTCTTT.